The 28 T cell receptor beta chains below come from one sample, sequenced in a study of CD8+ T cells in alopecia areata. RNA extraction and reverse transcription yielded cDNA as sequencing template. Using immunoSEQ multiplex PCR, the repertoire was profiled, and TCRdb retains in-frame clones only, with some absent. The sample lists almost 250,000 clones, roughly 69% occurring once. This sample comprised CD4+ T cells sorted from blood, obtained at week 0. Receptors were obtained from a human donor with alopecia areata.

The chain couples TRBV29-1 to TRBJ2-6; no reliable D call. The ends were cut back, 6 bases at V and 0 bases at J, with 9 bases in the middle. Germline V gene data show CDR1 as SQVTM and CDR2 as ANQGSEA. CDR3 length: 14 amino acids. The CDR3 region is CSVARSSGANVLTF. The CDR3 DNA is TGCAGCGTAGCACGGAGCTCTGGGGCCAACGTCCTGACTTTC.

J is TRBJ2-5 and V is TRBV5-1, with 7 bases aligning to TRBD1. There are 14 residues in the CDR3. Losses at the gene ends were 3 bases for V and 1 base for J; bases not matched to a gene: 3. Per germline, CDR1 SGHRS and CDR2 YFSETQ. CDR3 sequence (DNA): TGCGCCAGCAGCTCGGGACAGCGCCAAGAGACCCAGTACTTC. It specifies CASSSGQRQETQYF.

This clone was detected a few times. The chain combines TRBV29-1 with TRBJ2-3; 8 nucleotides line up with TRBD2. The germline CDR1 and CDR2 sequences are SQVTM and ANQGSEA. J lost 8 bases, V lost 7 bases, and 5 bases had no gene match. This CDR3 has 11 residues. The CDR3 nucleotides are TGCAGCGGGATTAGCGGGGTTACGCAGTATTTT. Residues: CSGISGVTQYF.

The chain links TRBV7-3 to TRBJ2-1; 9 nucleotides align to TRBD1. J gave up 2 bases and V 3 bases, and 2 bases lay outside the gene matches. From germline, CDR1 is SGHTA and CDR2 FQGTGA. The CDR3 is 15 residues long. The CDR3 loop reads CASSLDRGAYNEQFF. Here the CDR3 DNA reads TGTGCCAGCAGCTTGGACAGGGGCGCCTACAATGAGCAGTTCTTC.

V is TRBV7-3 and J is TRBJ2-7; possibly TRBD1 or TRBD2 for D (5 bases each). Germline CDR1 and CDR2: SGHTA and FQGTGA. This CDR3 has 13 amino acids. V shed 5 bases and J shed 4 bases, with 12 bases lying between them. The CDR3, as DNA: TGTGCCAGCAGCACAGCAGAGGGGTACGAGCAGTACTTC. Its translation: CASSTAEGYEQYF.

V is TRBV5-1 and J is TRBJ2-5; TRBD1 matches at 7 bases. The germline V gene encodes CDR1 SGHRS and CDR2 YFSETQ. V lost 4 bases and J lost 5; bases outside the gene matches: 8. This CDR3 has 14 residues. The CDR3 nucleotides read TGCGCCAGCAGCAAACAGGGGCGCGTGGAGACCCAGTACTTC. The encoded protein is CASSKQGRVETQYF.

The V gene is TRBV18, the J gene TRBJ2-2; 7 bases are a match to TRBD2. V lost 5 bases to trimming and J lost 3 bases; unmatched junction nucleotides: 9. The CDR3 sequence is 16 residues long. CDR1 and CDR2 (germline): KGHSH, LQKENI. CDR3 DNA sequence: TGTGCCAGCTCAGTTACCGGGACTACCTACACCGGGGAGCTGTTTTTT. As protein: CASSVTGTTYTGELFF.

This clone is a singleton in its sample. The chain links TRBV7-9 to TRBJ2-3; D is uncertain. There are 13 residues in the CDR3. V lost 5 bases, J lost 3 bases, and 9 bases lay in between. CDR1 SEHNR and CDR2 FQNEAQ come from the germline V gene (reference sequence). The CDR3 spells CASSLGRTDTQYF. CDR3 sequence (DNA): TGTGCCAGCAGCCTCGGACGGACAGATACGCAGTATTTT.

The chain uses TRBV9 and TRBJ2-6, with no clear D. CDR1 and CDR2 from the germline V gene are SGDLS and YYNGEE. Trimming removed 0 bases from V and 6 bases from J, with 1 base in between. The CDR3 contains 12 residues. The CDR3 DNA reads TGTGCCAGCAGCGTAGAGGCCAACGTCCTGACTTTC. It translates to CASSVEANVLTF.

V and J are TRBV5-4 and TRBJ1-6; no clear D. Trimming pared 2 bases from V and 8 bases from J, leaving 11 bases between. The CDR3 has 14 amino acids. Germline V gives CDR1 SGHNT, CDR2 YYREEE (reference sequence). The CDR3 coding sequence is TGTGCCAGCAGCTTACAATCCGGGGATTCACCCCTCCACTTT. It codes for CASSLQSGDSPLHF.

J is TRBJ1-1 and V is TRBV6-5, with TRBD1 identical over 7 bases. This CDR3 region has 13 residues. The V gene end was trimmed by 4 bases and the J gene end by 10 bases; junction bases not matched to a gene: 9. Germline CDR1 MNHEY, CDR2 SVGAGI. The CDR3 DNA reads as TGTGCCAGCAGTTTCAGACAGGGCGGAGGAGCTTTCTTT. This gives the protein CASSFRQGGGAFF.

This clone was seen a few times. The chain joins TRBV30 to TRBJ1-1, with 7 bases aligning to TRBD1. Per germline, CDR1 GTSNPN and CDR2 SVGIG (reference sequence). With V trimmed by 2 bases and J by 0 bases, 3 bases remained unmatched. This CDR3 spans 14 amino acids. The CDR3 spells CAWSTGQVNTEAFF. The CDR3 bases are TGTGCCTGGAGTACCGGACAGGTGAACACTGAAGCTTTCTTT. Together with reference TRBV30 and TRBJ1-1, the CDR3 gives the full variable domain: SQTIHQWPATLVQPVGSPLSLECTVEGTSNPNLYWYRQAAGRGLQLLFYSVGIGQISSEVPQNLSASRPQDRQFILSSKKLLLSDSGFYLCAWSTGQVNTEAFFGQGTRLTVV.

The rearrangement uses TRBV6-1 and TRBJ2-1; the D gene is possibly TRBD1 (6 bases). Germline CDR1 is MNHNS and CDR2 is SASEGT. The CDR3 loop spans 10 amino acids. V was trimmed by 10 bases and J by 8 bases, leaving 9 bases between them. The CDR3 nucleotides read TGTGCCACAGGGGCTTATGAGCAGTTCTTC. Protein sequence: CATGAYEQFF.

V is TRBV5-1 and J is TRBJ1-1; tentatively, D is TRBD1 (5 bases). Germline CDR1 reads SGHRS; CDR2 reads YFSETQ. The V gene lost 5 bases and the J gene lost 7 bases, with 15 bases spanning the gap. The CDR3 spans 13 residues. The CDR3 nucleotides are TGCGCCAGCAGGGGACTCCCAGTTGATGAAGCTTTCTTT. Protein: CASRGLPVDEAFF.

The chain employs TRBV30 and TRBJ1-1, with 7 positions matching TRBD1. Unmatched junction bases numbered 10, after V lost 3 bases and J lost 3 bases. CDR1 and CDR2 from the germline V gene are GTSNPN and SVGIG (reference sequence). The CDR3 totals 15 residues. The CDR3 nucleotides read TGTGCCTGGAGGTTCCGGGACAGCTTAGACACTGAAGCTTTCTTT. It is translated as CAWRFRDSLDTEAFF.

The chain carries TRBV14 and TRBJ1-2; D gene ambiguous. The length of the CDR3 is 15 residues. V lost 1 base, J lost 3 bases, and 12 bases lay in between. Germline values: CDR1 SGHDN, CDR2 FVKESK. The CDR3 is CASSQVGGAYYGYTF. The CDR3 DNA reads as TGTGCCAGCAGCCAAGTTGGCGGAGCTTACTATGGCTACACCTTC.

The chain carries TRBV7-2 and TRBJ1-4, with D possibly TRBD1 on 5 matching bases. The CDR3 loop spans 15 amino acids. Per germline, CDR1 SGHTA and CDR2 FQGNSA. The V end was cut by 1 base, the J end by 7 bases, with 13 bases between. As DNA, the CDR3 is TGTGCCAGCAGCTTAGAGGGCAGGGCCGGTGAAAAACTGTTTTTT. This gives the protein CASSLEGRAGEKLFF. Filled out from reference TRBV7-2 and TRBJ1-4, the complete variable domain reads GAGVSQSPSNKVTEKGKDVELRCDPISGHTALYWYRQSLGQGLEFLIYFQGNSAPDKSGLPSDRFSAERTGGSVSTLTIQRTQQEDSAVYLCASSLEGRAGEKLFFGSGTQLSVL.

V and J are TRBV5-1 and TRBJ2-2; D is unresolved. Trimming stripped 2 bases from V and 1 base from J, with 3 bases between. Germline V CDR1 and CDR2: SGHRS, YFSETQ. The CDR3 is 13 amino acids. The chain's CDR3 is CASSFGNTGELFF. CDR3 nucleotides: TGCGCCAGCAGCTTTGGGAACACCGGGGAGCTGTTTTTT.

This chain connects TRBV7-6 to TRBJ1-4, with D perhaps TRBD1 (6 bases). This CDR3 spans 14 amino acids. V gave up 6 bases and J gave up 6 bases, with 14 bases separating them. The germline V gene encodes CDR1 SGHVS and CDR2 FNYEAQ. CDR3 loop: CASSSGGRDEKLFF. Written as DNA, the CDR3 is TGTGCCAGCAGTTCTGGGGGCCGAGATGAAAAACTGTTTTTT.

This clone was recorded a few times. This sequence joins TRBV29-1 and TRBJ2-3; D gene ambiguous. Germline CDR1 and CDR2: SQVTM and ANQGSEA. The length of the CDR3 is 13 residues. V dropped 2 bases and J dropped 5 bases, with 11 bases sitting between them. The chain's CDR3 is CSVELLRLDTQYF. CDR3 nucleotide sequence: TGCAGCGTTGAATTGCTCCGACTAGATACGCAGTATTTT.

The rearrangement links TRBV30 to TRBJ2-7, with D maybe TRBD2 (5 bases). V gave up 5 bases and J gave up 9 bases, with 20 bases separating them. Germline V gives CDR1 GTSNPN, CDR2 SVGIG (reference sequence). There are 13 residues in the CDR3. CDR3 coding DNA: TGTGCCTGGTTAAAGGGAGTCGAGGGCGTGCAGTACTTC. It encodes CAWLKGVEGVQYF.

The V and J genes are TRBV18 and TRBJ2-7; no firm D call. The CDR3 runs to 12 residues. V was clipped by 6 bases and J by 0 bases, with 6 bases between them. Germline loops: CDR1 KGHSH, CDR2 LQKENI. The CDR3 here is CASSLLSYEQYF. The CDR3 DNA sequence: TGTGCCAGCTCTCTACTCTCCTACGAGCAGTACTTC.

This chain joins TRBV15 and TRBJ1-3; D remains ambiguous. Germline values: CDR1 LNHNV, CDR2 YYDKDF (reference sequence). V shed 3 bases and J shed 8 bases, with 14 bases lying between them. This CDR3 is 14 amino acids long. The CDR3 region is CATSSLTHVHTIYF. The DNA for the CDR3 is TGTGCCACCAGCAGCCTAACACATGTGCACACCATATATTTT.

In DNA form, the CDR3 reads TGCAGCGTTGGGCGGGGAAGGAATGAGCAGTTCTTC. Protein product: CSVGRGRNEQFF. The gene calls are TRBV29-1 and TRBJ2-1; D is perhaps TRBD2 (6 bases). This CDR3 is 12 amino acids long. V lost 4 bases and J lost 7, with 11 bases in between. CDR1 SQVTM and CDR2 ANQGSEA come from the germline V gene.

The V call is TRBV4-3, the J call TRBJ2-2; 7 nucleotides line up with TRBD1. The CDR3 is 15 residues long. Per the germline V gene, CDR1 is LGHNA and CDR2 is YSLEER. V gave up 2 bases and J gave up 1 base; unmatched junction bases: 1. The CDR3 is CASSQRQGNTGELFF. The CDR3 nucleotides read TGCGCCAGCAGCCAAAGACAGGGGAACACCGGGGAGCTGTTTTTT.

The chain has TRBV18 and TRBJ2-2; 10 bases match TRBD2. The V segment lost 2 bases and the J segment 0 bases; nucleotides outside the gene matches: 12. Germline CDR1 is KGHSH and CDR2 is LQKENI. CDR3 length: 20 residues. The CDR3 DNA is TGTGCCAGCTCACCAAGGGGAATAGCGGGGGGATCGCCGAACACCGGGGAGCTGTTTTTT. Protein: CASSPRGIAGGSPNTGELFF.

The rearrangement uses TRBV15 and TRBJ2-5; TRBD1 agrees at 9 bases. The CDR3 runs 15 residues. Germline-derived CDR1 and CDR2 are LNHNV and YYDKDF (reference sequence). Losses at the gene ends were 3 bases for V and 2 bases for J; bases not matched to a gene: 4. The CDR3 spells CATSRAGTGQETQYF. Written as DNA, the CDR3 is TGTGCCACCAGCAGGGCTGGGACAGGGCAAGAGACCCAGTACTTC.

This sequence joins TRBV30 and TRBJ1-1, with D maybe TRBD1 (6 bases). CDR3 length: 13 amino acids. The V gene lost 3 bases and the J gene lost 1 base, with 9 bases spanning the gap. CDR1 and CDR2 (germline): GTSNPN, SVGIG (reference sequence). The CDR3 is CAWRYRENTEAFF. The CDR3 DNA reads TGTGCCTGGAGGTACAGGGAGAACACTGAAGCTTTCTTT. Based on the CDR3 plus reference TRBV30 and TRBJ1-1, the full variable domain is SQTIHQWPATLVQPVGSPLSLECTVEGTSNPNLYWYRQAAGRGLQLLFYSVGIGQISSEVPQNLSASRPQDRQFILSSKKLLLSDSGFYLCAWRYRENTEAFFGQGTRLTVV.